Given below is one T cell receptor (beta chain) in context. Sorted-subset replicate PCRs used 200 ng of genomic DNA. This amount corresponded to about 30,000 T cell genomes. The method was immunoSEQ multiplex PCR; TCRdb's version includes in-frame clones alone and lacks a portion of them. The table includes approximately 530,000 clones, less than 96% detected once. This CDR3 spans 11 amino acids. Germline loops: CDR1 SQVTM, CDR2 ANQGSEA. V gave up 0 bases and J gave up 11 bases, with 8 bases separating them. This entry belongs to a study of shared clonotypes between healthy human individuals. Donors, without exception, were Caucasian adults residing in Nashville, Tennessee.

The TCR originated in a woman in her twenties or thirties in good health. Sequencing input: naive CD4+ T cells sorted from blood. Stated subset: CD45RA+ positively selected. This rearrangement joins TRBV29-1 to TRBJ1-5; no definite D call. The CDR3 loop is CSVEESGTQHF. CDR3 coding DNA: TGCAGCGTTGAAGAATCGGGAACCCAGCATTTT.